The next 14 T cell receptor delta chains were all read from a single sample in a study of γδ T cells in repeated Plasmodium falciparum infection. TCRdb ran CATT on the multiplex PCR reads. Of some 51,000 delta-chain clones in the sample, around 2% were seen once. Gammadelta T cells were flow-sorted from PBMC into Vgamma9/Vdelta2+ and Vdelta2-negative populations for bulk analysis. Input material: gamma-delta T cells from blood. These receptors were collected from a pool of human donors (malaria-infected and uninfected, not separated).

This clone was observed many times. The amino acid sequence in TCRdb belongs to a much larger clone and departs from this DNA's translation at residue 12, likely a sequencing read error; the sequence shown is translated from the DNA. This chain links TRDV2 with TRDJ1; no clear D. In the absence of a J gene in TCRdb, the DNA was matched to germline to assign it here. Germline CDR1 GEAIGNYY, CDR2 EKD. This CDR3 has 15 residues. CDR3 DNA: TGTGCCTGTGACACCGTCCAGCGTAACACCGATGAACTCATCTTT. Translation gives CACDTVQRNTDELIF.

Comments on this clone: TCRdb's entry gives the protein of a much larger clone, which mismatches this DNA's translation at residue 3, likely from a read error; the protein reported here is translated from the DNA. The rearrangement uses TRDV3 and TRDJ1; 10 bases are shared with TRDD3. In germline, CDR1 is TVYSNPD, CDR2 GDNSRS (reference sequence). The V and J ends lost 5 bases and 2 bases, in that order; junction bases with no gene match: 26. This CDR3 is built from 20 residues. CDR3 coding DNA: TGTGCCCTTTTGTCTCCTACGTCAACCTATTTACTGGGGGATACCGATAAACTCATCTTT. Protein: CALLSPTSTYLLGDTDKLIF. Looking up the rest from reference TRDV3 and TRDJ1 gives the full variable domain: CDKVTQSSPDQTVASGSEVVLLCTYDTVYSNPDLFWYRIRPDYSFQFVFYGDNSRSEGADFTQGRFSVKHILTQKAFHLVISPVRTEDSATYYCALLSPTSTYLLGDTDKLIFGKGTRVTVEP.

A remark on this clone: TCRdb pairs this DNA with a much larger clone's protein that differs at residue 17, likely a read error; the protein shown was translated from the DNA. No J gene was named, though the V gene is TRDV3; the table gives TRDD3 as D, unverified against the DNA. The CDR3 sequence is 20 residues long. Germline V gene sequence: CDR1 TVYSNPD, CDR2 GDNSRS (reference sequence). The CDR3 is CAFQRPLLGDTHEGTDNLIF. Written as DNA, the CDR3 is TGTGCCTTTCAGCGCCCGCTACTGGGGGATACGCATGAGGGCACCGATAACCTCATCTTT.

Concerning this clone: A far larger clone is only one base removed, so a read error is likely. Other DNA sequences of this sample code for an identical CDR3. This sequence joins TRDV1 and TRDJ1; 13 nucleotides match TRDD3. TCRdb lists no J gene, so it was determined here by aligning the DNA to germline. J was trimmed by 2 bases and V by 1 base; bases with no gene match: 19. The CDR3 is 22 residues long. Germline CDR1 is TSWWSYY and CDR2 is QGS. CDR3 DNA sequence: TGTGCTCTTGGGGAACCCCCGGGATTCATACTGGGGGATACGGTTCGGACCGATAAACTCATCTTT. Encoded protein: CALGEPPGFILGDTVRTDKLIF.

This clone was recorded a few times. TCRdb's entry gives the protein of a much larger clone, which mismatches this DNA's translation at residue 5, likely from a read error; the protein reported here is translated from the DNA. The genes are TRDV3 and TRDJ1, with 8 bases that match TRDD3. Matching the DNA to germline supplied the J gene, which TCRdb does not give. The CDR3 totals 15 residues. Trimming took 3 bases from V and 6 from J; bases not matched to a gene: 15. Germline-derived CDR1 and CDR2 are TVYSNPD and GDNSRS (reference sequence). The CDR3 loop is CAFPCGIRNPHKLIF. In nucleotides, the CDR3 is TGTGCCTTCCCCTGCGGGATACGAAACCCCCATAAACTCATCTTT.

This clone was detected ten times or more. The rearrangement joins TRDV1 to TRDJ1; the D gene is possibly TRDD3 (6 bases). The germline V gene has CDR1 TSWWSYY and CDR2 QGS. Trimming took off 0 bases at V and 10 bases at J, with 18 bases between the two ends. The CDR3 consists of 15 residues. Here the CDR3 reads CALGELQGYWGGLIF. The CDR3 DNA reads TGTGCTCTTGGGGAACTCCAGGGATATTGGGGAGGACTCATCTTT.

This clone was seen more than once but under ten times. TCRdb's listed protein matches a much larger clone and diverges from this DNA's translation at residue 16, likely through a read error; the protein shown comes from the DNA. This chain joins TRDV3 and TRDJ1; D perhaps matches TRDD3 (8 bases). The J gene was not available in TCRdb and was assigned here by matching the DNA to germline segments. The CDR3 is made up of 21 amino acids. Trimming shortened V by 0 bases and J by 3 bases, and 35 bases separated the two germline ends. Germline CDR1 reads TVYSNPD; CDR2 reads GDNSRS (reference sequence). The CDR3 DNA sequence: TGTGCCTTTAGCTCCCCTTTCATTCCTACGAGGGGATACAGCTACGCCGATAAACTCATCTTT. Protein: CAFSSPFIPTRGYSYADKLIF.

This clone was observed a few times. This likely traces to a read error, being one base from a far larger clone. Other DNA sequences in the same sample also yield this CDR3. The rearrangement uses TRDV1 and TRDJ1; 13 bases fit TRDD3. The J gene is not listed in TCRdb, so it was assigned here from a DNA match to germline. Per germline, CDR1 TSWWSYY and CDR2 QGS. The CDR3 is made up of 21 amino acids. CDR3 DNA sequence: TGTGCTCTTGGGGAAGGTCAACTATCCGTACTGGGGGATACGTACACAGATAAACTCATCTTT. Residues: CALGEGQLSVLGDTYTDKLIF.

Note on this clone: The TCRdb protein comes from a much larger clone and disagrees with this DNA's translation at residue 13, likely due to a read error; the protein given here is derived from the DNA. The chain employs TRDV1 and TRDJ1; perhaps TRDD2 as D (7 bases). No J segment appears in TCRdb, so it was assigned here by matching the sequence to germline. The length of the CDR3 is 22 residues. CDR1 is TSWWSYY and CDR2 is QGS in the germline V gene. Trimming took 2 bases from V and 4 from J, leaving 35 bases between them. The chain's CDR3 is CALGEGAFLSTTRGFYLDKLIF. DNA of the CDR3: TGTGCTCTTGGGGAAGGGGCCTTCCTCTCTACTACTAGGGGATTTTACCTCGATAAACTCATCTTT.

This clone appeared a few times. It is likely a read error: a sequence one base away is far more abundant. Other DNA variants within this sample encode the same CDR3. This chain joins TRDV2 and TRDJ1; D is possibly TRDD3 (6 bases). Per the germline V gene, CDR1 is GEAIGNYY and CDR2 is EKD. The CDR3 runs to 17 residues. The CDR3 coding sequence is TGTGCTTGTGACCAATTAATTCCAGAGGTGGATACATCGAAACTCATCTTT. Translated, it gives CACDQLIPEVDTSKLIF.

In the case of this clone: This likely reflects a read error, since a far larger clone is one base away. In the same sample, other DNA sequences code for this CDR3. The rearrangement joins TRDV1 to TRDJ1, with 9 bases matching TRDD2. TCRdb carries no J gene annotation; the J gene was assigned here by matching the DNA with germline. The V segment lost 6 bases and the J segment 0 bases; nucleotides outside the gene matches: 26. The CDR3 consists of 22 residues. Per germline, CDR1 TSWWSYY and CDR2 QGS. CDR3 amino acids: CALGGPAFLRNWGWRYTDKLIF. The CDR3 DNA reads TGTGCTCTTGGCGGTCCCGCCTTCCTACGAAACTGGGGATGGAGGTACACCGATAAACTCATCTTT.

Comment on this clone: The amino acid sequence in TCRdb belongs to a much larger clone and departs from this DNA's translation at residue 5, likely a sequencing read error; the sequence shown is translated from the DNA. The chain combines TRDV1 with TRDJ2, with D possibly TRDD3 on 6 matching bases. No J gene is reported in TCRdb; it was inferred here by comparing the DNA with germline. The CDR3 runs to 21 residues. Germline-derived CDR1 and CDR2 are TSWWSYY and QGS. Trimming stripped 9 bases from V and 1 base from J, with 33 bases between. The CDR3 sequence is CALTPFSQLWGFANLTAQLFF. CDR3 DNA: TGTGCTCTCACCCCATTTTCCCAACTCTGGGGATTTGCAAATTTGACAGCACAACTCTTCTTT.

Details on this clone: A far bigger clonotype differs at one base, so this is likely a read error. Other DNA sequences from this sample encode an identical CDR3 as well. V is TRDV2 and J is TRDJ1, with TRDD3 matching over 9 bases. The J gene, left out of TCRdb, was set here by checking the DNA against germline. The CDR3 is 22 residues long. The J segment lost 0 bases and the V segment lost 6 bases, leaving 28 bases of the junction unmatched. Germline loops: CDR1 GEAIGNYY, CDR2 EKD. Here the CDR3 DNA reads TGTGCCTGTCCCCGTAACCGGGAAGGGGGATACAACCACCCACTGTACACCGATAAACTCATCTTT. It is translated as CACPRNREGGYNHPLYTDKLIF.

A word on this clone: This sequence is one base from a far larger clone and is likely a read error. Distinct nucleotide sequences in the sample also encode this CDR3. CDR3 in DNA: TGTGCTCTTGGGGTCCCTCCCCTCTTCCTACGTGGCTGGGGGAGAGACAGAACCGATAAACTCATTTTT. Amino acids: CALGVPPLFLRGWGRDRTDKLIF. The V gene corresponds to TRDV1; no J gene was called; whether TRDD3, the table's D call, matches the DNA was not checked. The germline V gene has CDR1 TSWWSYY and CDR2 QGS. This CDR3 has 23 amino acids.